The entry that follows covers one TCR beta chain sequence. These data belong to a study of patients and donors after allogeneic stem cell transplantation. The V gene's germline CDR1 is MGHRA and CDR2 YSYEKL. CDR3 size: 13 residues. V was shortened by 4 bases and J by 7 bases, with 8 bases between the two germline ends. TCRdb independently ran MiXCR on the RT-PCR reads; one entry per CDR3 protein. The data hold roughly 880,000 distinct CDR3 sequences, with about a sixth observed a single time. The clonotype was recovered from a human donor who was either an allogeneic HSCT recipient or a stem cell or donor lymphocyte infusion donor (not recorded which). It is not recorded whose cells these are; they may come from a transplant donor. The sequenced sample was blood, either unsorted or a sorted T cell fraction (not recorded which). This rearrangement joins TRBV4-1 to TRBJ2-6; D not certain. The CDR3 region has the DNA TGCGCCAGCAGCCTCGACATAGCCAACGTCCTGACTTTC. It codes for CASSLDIANVLTF.